The rows below give T cell receptor beta chains drawn from one sample of a study of blood T cell repertoires in COVID-19. TCRdb keeps only in-frame clones here, not all; method: immunoSEQ multiplex PCR. The repertoire consists of just over 80,000 clones, with around 89% occurring once and the leading ten covering 1% to 1.5%. Input material: PBMCs or T cells enriched from blood (not recorded which). The receptors here all came from a woman aged 50 to 60 with acute COVID-19. Both conserved end residues are part of each CDR3. D genes are given only for firm matches. Some rows mark clone size as missing; the rest say once, few, many or name a class of expanded clone.

J gene	D gene	V gene	clone size	CDR3 DNA	CDR3 protein
TRBJ1-3	.	TRBV30	.	TGTGCCCTGGGGGGGGGTACTGGAAACACCATATATTTT	CALGGGTGNTIYF
TRBJ1-5	.	TRBV12-3/TRBV12-4	.	TGTGCCAGCTTTGAGGAAGGCCAGCCCCAGCATTTT	CASFEEGQPQHF
TRBJ2-1	TRBD2	TRBV4-2	.	TGTGCCAGCAGCCAAGATCCTAGCGGAGGTCGCAATGAGCAGTTCTTC	CASSQDPSGGRNEQFF
TRBJ2-3	TRBD2	TRBV7-2	.	TGTGCCAGCAGCCGCACCGGGACTACAAGCACAGATACGCAGTATTTT	CASSRTGTTSTDTQYF
TRBJ2-5	TRBD1	TRBV4-1	.	TGCGCCAGCAGCCCCCAGGGAGGGACAGGGCTGGAGACCCAGTACTTC	CASSPQGGTGLETQYF
TRBJ1-1	.	TRBV2	.	TGTGCCAGCAGTGAGGGAGAGCGAACTGAAGCTTTCTTT	CASSEGERTEAFF
TRBJ1-2	.	TRBV24-1	.	TGTGCCACCAGTGTAGCCCCCAGTGGGGGCTACACCTTC	CATSVAPSGGYTF
TRBJ2-2	.	TRBV4-3	.	TGCGCCAGCAGCCAAGATTCAAGCCCGAACACCGGGGAGCTGTTTTTT	CASSQDSSPNTGELFF
TRBJ2-1	TRBD1	TRBV15	.	TGTGCCACCAGCAGTGAACCGGGACAGGGGAATGAGCAGTTCTTC	CATSSEPGQGNEQFF
TRBJ2-4	.	TRBV7-9	.	TGTGCCAGCAGCTTAATCCAGGGGGGAGAAAACATTCAGTACTTC	CASSLIQGGENIQYF
TRBJ2-3	TRBD2	TRBV11-2	.	TGTGCCAGCAGCTTAGATCGGGGGGGCGGTACGCAGTATTTT	CASSLDRGGGTQYF
TRBJ1-1	.	TRBV30	.	TGTGCCTGGACTCTGAGGAGGAACACTGAAGCTTTCTTT	CAWTLRRNTEAFF
TRBJ2-2	.	TRBV5-8	.	TGTGCCAGCAGCTTGGCGCTAGCTTGGAACACCGGGGAGCTGTTTTTT	CASSLALAWNTGELFF
TRBJ1-4	.	TRBV6-6	.	TGTGCCAGCCGATCAGGCGAAAAACTGTTTTTT	CASRSGEKLFF
TRBJ2-3	.	TRBV24-1	.	TGTGCCACCAGTGACCACAGGGAGGGGAGCACAGATACGCAGTATTTT	CATSDHREGSTDTQYF
TRBJ2-1	TRBD2	TRBV9	.	TGTGCCAGCAGCGTAATGGCGGGAGACTACAATGAGCAGTTCTTC	CASSVMAGDYNEQFF
TRBJ2-7	TRBD2	TRBV27	.	TGTGCCAGCAGTTTATGGGGTAGCGGGAGCGTCTCCTACGAGCAGTACTTC	CASSLWGSGSVSYEQYF
TRBJ2-5	.	TRBV11-2	few	TGTGCCAGCAGCTTAGTTGGTAGCTCGGGGACCCAGTACTTC	CASSLVGSSGTQYF
TRBJ2-7	TRBD1	TRBV5-5	.	TGTGCCAGCAGCCCCGGGACAGACCTCTACGAGCAGTACTTC	CASSPGTDLYEQYF
TRBJ2-3	TRBD2	TRBV11-2	once	TGTGCCAGCAGCTTAGGGACGGATTGGGGGGGGAACACAGATACGCAGTATTTT	CASSLGTDWGGNTDTQYF
TRBJ2-2	TRBD1	TRBV29-1	.	TGCAGCGTTTCGACAGGGGGGATCGGGGAGCTGTTTTTT	CSVSTGGIGELFF
TRBJ2-5	.	TRBV29-1	.	TGCAGCGTTGGACCCACTAAAGAGACCCAGTACTTC	CSVGPTKETQYF
TRBJ2-1	TRBD2	TRBV11-3	.	TGTGCCAGCAGCACAGGGGCGGGGGGGGCCGAGCAGTTCTTC	CASSTGAGGAEQFF
TRBJ2-7	.	TRBV6-5	few	TGTGCCAGCAGCCCCAGGGCTACCCCCTACGAGCAGTACTTC	CASSPRATPYEQYF
TRBJ2-1	.	TRBV24-1	.	TGTGCCACCAGTGACCCAGGGGTTCAAGGGAACAATGAGCAGTTCTTC	CATSDPGVQGNNEQFF
TRBJ2-2	TRBD2	TRBV7-6	.	TGTGCCAGCAGCCCATCGGGACTAGTCGGGGAGCTGTTTTTT	CASSPSGLVGELFF
TRBJ1-3	.	TRBV4-1	once	TGCGCCAGCAGCCAAGCGGTGCCAGGAGGAAACACCATATATTTT	CASSQAVPGGNTIYF
TRBJ1-1	.	TRBV6-1	.	TGTGCCAGCAGTGAAGTGTTGAGGACACCCATGAACACTGAAGCTTTCTTT	CASSEVLRTPMNTEAFF
TRBJ1-5	.	TRBV29-1	.	TGCAGCGTTGAATGGGGGCTAGGGTATCAGCCCCAGCATTTT	CSVEWGLGYQPQHF
TRBJ2-2	.	TRBV7-2	.	TGTGCCAGCAGCTTAGAGGGGACCGGGGAGCTGTTTTTT	CASSLEGTGELFF
TRBJ2-3	TRBD2	TRBV7-3	.	TGTGCCAGCAGCTTAGGACTAGCGGGCGGGGATACGCAGTATTTT	CASSLGLAGGDTQYF
TRBJ1-2	TRBD1	TRBV29-1	.	TGCAGCGTCCACAGGGGGCGCGACTATGGCTACACCTTC	CSVHRGRDYGYTF
TRBJ2-1	.	TRBV14	.	TGTGCCAGCAGCCAAGAAATTATAGCTTACGGCTCGCGGAATGAGCAGTTCTTC	CASSQEIIAYGSRNEQFF
TRBJ1-1	TRBD1	TRBV25-1	.	TGTGCCAGCAGTGACCGACAGGGTATAGGCACTGAAGCTTTCTTT	CASSDRQGIGTEAFF
TRBJ1-1	.	TRBV6-5	once	TGTGCCAGCAGTTGGACAGCCTTGAACACTGAAGCTTTCTTT	CASSWTALNTEAFF
TRBJ1-4	TRBD1	TRBV11-3	.	TGTGCCAGCAGCCCCCCCGGGACAGGGGTTGAAAAACTGTTTTTT	CASSPPGTGVEKLFF
TRBJ2-7	TRBD1	TRBV20-1	.	TGCAGTGCTAGTCCCCCGGGACAGACCTACGAGCAGTACTTC	CSASPPGQTYEQYF
TRBJ2-2	.	TRBV7-2	.	TGTGCCAGCACCGACCTTGTAGGGGCCCCAACCGGGGAGCTGTTTTTT	CASTDLVGAPTGELFF
TRBJ1-1	.	TRBV28	.	TGTGCCAGCGCCCTTGACGGACTTCGCCGCACTGAAGCTTTCTTT	CASALDGLRRTEAFF
TRBJ1-4	TRBD1	TRBV6-5	.	TGTGCCAGCCAGCAGGGGGATTTAAATGAAAAACTGTTTTTT	CASQQGDLNEKLFF
TRBJ2-7	TRBD1	TRBV11-2	.	TGTGCCAGCAGCTTAGATGGGGACAGGGGGCGCGAGCAGTACTTC	CASSLDGDRGREQYF
TRBJ1-3	.	TRBV5-1	.	TGCGCCAGCAGCTTGGAGACATCTGGAAACACCATATATTTT	CASSLETSGNTIYF
TRBJ2-1	TRBD2	TRBV19	.	TGTGCCAGTAGACCCGGGACTAGCGGGAGTAGTGAGCAGTTCTTC	CASRPGTSGSSEQFF
TRBJ1-5	.	TRBV6-2/TRBV6-3	.	TGTGCCAGCAGTTACTTGGGAGAGAGCAATCAGCCCCAGCATTTT	CASSYLGESNQPQHF
TRBJ1-2	.	TRBV2	.	TGTGCCAGCAGTGACAGGGTGCATGGCTACACCTTC	CASSDRVHGYTF
TRBJ2-3	.	TRBV19	.	TGTGCCAGTAGTCCGGGTCTAACACCATACACAGATACGCAGTATTTT	CASSPGLTPYTDTQYF
TRBJ2-4	TRBD2	TRBV19	.	TGTGCCAGTAGCCCGCGGGGGGTAGCCAAAAACATTCAGTACTTC	CASSPRGVAKNIQYF
TRBJ2-5	.	TRBV19	.	TGTGCCAGTAGTATACTAGTTAGGTCAGGGGAAGAGACCCAGTACTTC	CASSILVRSGEETQYF
TRBJ2-1	.	TRBV29-1	.	TGCAGCGCCAGAAGAGGGCGGATGGACAATGAGCAGTTCTTC	CSARRGRMDNEQFF
TRBJ2-3	TRBD2	TRBV3-1/TRBV3-2	.	TGTGCCAGCAGCCCCGAGATAGGACTAGCGGGAAGCACAGATACGCAGTATTTT	CASSPEIGLAGSTDTQYF
TRBJ1-2	.	TRBV6-5	once	TGTGCCAGCAGTCCGGACTTAGCTAACTATGGCTACACCTTC	CASSPDLANYGYTF
TRBJ1-5	TRBD1	TRBV18	.	TGTGCCAGCTCACCAGGGACAGGGGAAAATCAGCCCCAGCATTTT	CASSPGTGENQPQHF
TRBJ1-1	.	TRBV5-1	.	TGCGCCAGCAGCTTGGGCGGAAACCTGAACACTGAAGCTTTCTTT	CASSLGGNLNTEAFF
TRBJ2-1	TRBD2	TRBV7-9	.	TGTGCCAGCACACCTCCGGGACTAGCGATCTACAATGAGCAGTTCTTC	CASTPPGLAIYNEQFF
TRBJ1-2	.	TRBV27	.	TGTGCCAGCAGTTTCATGGGGGGACGCGATGGCTACACCTTC	CASSFMGGRDGYTF
TRBJ1-5	TRBD1	TRBV19	few	TGTGCCAGTGCCGGGACAGGGTATTTTCAGCCCCAGCATTTT	CASAGTGYFQPQHF
TRBJ2-7	.	TRBV7-8	.	TGTGCCAGCAGCTTAAGAACACTACCACCCAGCTCCTACGAGCAGTACTTC	CASSLRTLPPSSYEQYF
TRBJ1-2	.	TRBV12-3/TRBV12-4	.	TGTGCCAGCAGACCGGGACTGAACTATGGCTACACCTTC	CASRPGLNYGYTF
TRBJ1-1	TRBD1	TRBV18	.	TGTGCCAGCTCACCACCCGGGACAGCCATGAACACTGAAGCTTTCTTT	CASSPPGTAMNTEAFF
TRBJ2-5	TRBD1	TRBV5-1	.	TGCGCCAGCAGCTTGGCTACAGGGGGGGAGACCCAGTACTTC	CASSLATGGETQYF